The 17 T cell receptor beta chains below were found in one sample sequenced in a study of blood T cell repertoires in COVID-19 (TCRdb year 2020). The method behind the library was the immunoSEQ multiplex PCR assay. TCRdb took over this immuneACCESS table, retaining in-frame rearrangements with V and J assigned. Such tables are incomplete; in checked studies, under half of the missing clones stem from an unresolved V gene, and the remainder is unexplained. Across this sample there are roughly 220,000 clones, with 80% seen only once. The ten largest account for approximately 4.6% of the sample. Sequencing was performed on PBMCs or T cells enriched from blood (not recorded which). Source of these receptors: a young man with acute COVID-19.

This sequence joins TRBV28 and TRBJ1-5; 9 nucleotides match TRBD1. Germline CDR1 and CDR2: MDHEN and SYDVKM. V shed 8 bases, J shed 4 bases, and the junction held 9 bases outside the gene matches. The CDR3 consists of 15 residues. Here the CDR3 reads CASPEDRGKNQPQHF. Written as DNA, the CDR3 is TGTGCCAGCCCCGAGGACAGGGGAAAAAATCAGCCCCAGCATTTT.

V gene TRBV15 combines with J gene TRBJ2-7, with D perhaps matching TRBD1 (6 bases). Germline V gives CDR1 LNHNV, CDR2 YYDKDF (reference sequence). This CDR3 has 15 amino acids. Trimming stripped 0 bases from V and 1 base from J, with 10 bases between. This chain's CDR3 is CATSRETGQSYEQYF. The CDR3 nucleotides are TGTGCCACCAGCAGAGAGACAGGTCAGTCCTACGAGCAGTACTTC.

DNA for the CDR3: TGTGCCAGCAGTTATGGACTAGCGGGGATCGTGACCCAGTACTTC. It codes for CASSYGLAGIVTQYF. The chain is built from TRBV6-6 and TRBJ2-5; 12 bases are a match to TRBD2. From germline, CDR1 is MNHNY and CDR2 SVGAGI (reference sequence). The CDR3 length is 15 residues. The V gene end was trimmed by 3 bases and the J gene end by 7 bases; junction bases not matched to a gene: 6.

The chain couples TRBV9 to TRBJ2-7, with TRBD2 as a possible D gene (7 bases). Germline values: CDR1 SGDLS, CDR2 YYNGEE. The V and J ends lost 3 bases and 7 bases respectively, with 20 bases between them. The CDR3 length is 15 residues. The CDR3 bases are TGTGCCAGCAGCGCCGGAGGGGGGGGGCCTGAAGAGCAGTACTTC. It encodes CASSAGGGGPEEQYF. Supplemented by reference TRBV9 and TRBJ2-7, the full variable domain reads DSGVTQTPKHLITATGQRVTLRCSPRSGDLSVYWYQQSLDQGLQFLIQYYNGEERAKGNILERFSAQQFPDLHSELNLSSLELGDSALYFCASSAGGGGPEEQYFGPGTRLTVT.

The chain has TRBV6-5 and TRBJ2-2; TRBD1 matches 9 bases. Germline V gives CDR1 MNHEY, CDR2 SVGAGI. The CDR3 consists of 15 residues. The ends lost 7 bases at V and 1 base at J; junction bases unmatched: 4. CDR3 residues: CASNRDRVNTGELFF. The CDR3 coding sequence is TGTGCCAGCAACCGGGACAGGGTGAACACCGGGGAGCTGTTTTTT.

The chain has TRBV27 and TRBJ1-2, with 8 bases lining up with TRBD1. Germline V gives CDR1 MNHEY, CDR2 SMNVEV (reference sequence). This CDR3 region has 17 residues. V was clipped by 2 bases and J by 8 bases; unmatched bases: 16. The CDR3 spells CASSLGRAGGAAVGYTF. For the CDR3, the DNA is TGTGCCAGCAGTTTAGGGAGGGCAGGGGGCGCGGCTGTCGGCTACACCTTC.

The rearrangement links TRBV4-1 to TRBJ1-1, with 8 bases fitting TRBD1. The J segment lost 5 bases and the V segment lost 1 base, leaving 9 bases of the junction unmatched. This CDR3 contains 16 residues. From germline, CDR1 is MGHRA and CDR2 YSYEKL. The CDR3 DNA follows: TGCGCCAGCAGCCAAGGGGAGACAGGGGAGAGGACTGAAGCTTTCTTT. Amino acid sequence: CASSQGETGERTEAFF.

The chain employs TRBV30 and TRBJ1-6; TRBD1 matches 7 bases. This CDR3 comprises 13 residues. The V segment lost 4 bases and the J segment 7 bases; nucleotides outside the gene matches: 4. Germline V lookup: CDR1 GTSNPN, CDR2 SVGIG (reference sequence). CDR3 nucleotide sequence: TGTGCCTGGAAGCTACAGGGGAATTCACCCCTCCACTTT. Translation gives CAWKLQGNSPLHF.

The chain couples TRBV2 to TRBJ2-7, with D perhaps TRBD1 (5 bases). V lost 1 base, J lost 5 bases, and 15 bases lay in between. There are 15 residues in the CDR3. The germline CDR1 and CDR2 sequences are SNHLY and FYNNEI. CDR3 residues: CASSEGGLKSDEQYF. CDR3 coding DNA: TGTGCCAGCAGTGAAGGGGGCCTCAAAAGCGACGAGCAGTACTTC.

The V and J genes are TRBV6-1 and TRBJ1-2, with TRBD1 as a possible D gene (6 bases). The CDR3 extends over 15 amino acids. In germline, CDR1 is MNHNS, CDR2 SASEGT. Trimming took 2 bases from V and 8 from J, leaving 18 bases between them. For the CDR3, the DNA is TGTGCCAGCAGTGAAAAGGGAGGGGGAAGCGGAGGCTACACCTTC. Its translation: CASSEKGGGSGGYTF.

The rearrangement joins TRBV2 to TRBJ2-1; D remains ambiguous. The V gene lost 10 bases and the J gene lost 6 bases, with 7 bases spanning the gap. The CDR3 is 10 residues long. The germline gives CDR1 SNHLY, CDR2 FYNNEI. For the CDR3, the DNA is TGTGCCACCCGCGGCAATGAGCAGTTCTTC. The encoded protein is CATRGNEQFF.

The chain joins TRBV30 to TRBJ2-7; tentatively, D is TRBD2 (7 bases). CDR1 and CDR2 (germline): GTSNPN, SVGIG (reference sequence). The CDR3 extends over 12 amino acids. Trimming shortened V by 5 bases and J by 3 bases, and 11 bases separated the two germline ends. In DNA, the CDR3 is TGTGCCTGGGGGAGGGGGGGCTACGAGCAGTACTTC. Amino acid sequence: CAWGRGGYEQYF.

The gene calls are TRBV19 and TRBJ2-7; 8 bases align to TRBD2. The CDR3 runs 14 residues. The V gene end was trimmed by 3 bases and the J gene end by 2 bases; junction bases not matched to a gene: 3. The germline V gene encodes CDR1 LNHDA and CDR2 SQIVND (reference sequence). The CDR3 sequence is CASSIRGGPYEQYF. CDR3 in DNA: TGTGCCAGTAGTATTCGGGGGGGCCCCTACGAGCAGTACTTC.

The CDR3, as DNA: TGTGCCAGCTACCTCACAGGGAACACTGAAGCTTTCTTT. Its translation is CASYLTGNTEAFF. This chain links TRBV2 with TRBJ1-1; possibly TRBD1 for D (5 bases). CDR3 length: 13 amino acids. Germline V CDR1 and CDR2: SNHLY, FYNNEI. V lost 8 bases and J 1 base, leaving 11 bases between the germline ends.

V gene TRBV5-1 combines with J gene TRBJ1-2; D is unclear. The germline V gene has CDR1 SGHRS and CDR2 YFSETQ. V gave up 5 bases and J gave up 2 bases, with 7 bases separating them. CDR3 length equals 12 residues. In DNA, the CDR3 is TGCGCCAGCAGGCCGGGGAACTATGGCTACACCTTC. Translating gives CASRPGNYGYTF. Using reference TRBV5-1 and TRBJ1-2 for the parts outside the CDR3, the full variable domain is KAGVTQTPRYLIKTRGQQVTLSCSPISGHRSVSWYQQTPGQGLQFLFEYFSETQRNKGNFPGRFSGRQFSNSRSEMNVSTLELGDSALYLCASRPGNYGYTFGSGTRLTVV.

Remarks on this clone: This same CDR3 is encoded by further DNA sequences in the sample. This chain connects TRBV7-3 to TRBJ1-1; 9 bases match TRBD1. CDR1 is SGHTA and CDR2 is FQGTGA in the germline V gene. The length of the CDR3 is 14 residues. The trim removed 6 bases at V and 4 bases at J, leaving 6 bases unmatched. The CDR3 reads CASSKQGAGTEAFF. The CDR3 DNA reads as TGTGCCAGCAGTAAACAGGGGGCGGGCACTGAAGCTTTCTTT.

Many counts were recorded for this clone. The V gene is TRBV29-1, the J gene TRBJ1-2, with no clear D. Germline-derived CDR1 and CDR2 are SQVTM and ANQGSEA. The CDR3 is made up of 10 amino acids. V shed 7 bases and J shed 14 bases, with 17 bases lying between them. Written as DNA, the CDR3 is TGCAGCGCCGCTAATGAACAGCCTACCTTC. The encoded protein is CSAANEQPTF.